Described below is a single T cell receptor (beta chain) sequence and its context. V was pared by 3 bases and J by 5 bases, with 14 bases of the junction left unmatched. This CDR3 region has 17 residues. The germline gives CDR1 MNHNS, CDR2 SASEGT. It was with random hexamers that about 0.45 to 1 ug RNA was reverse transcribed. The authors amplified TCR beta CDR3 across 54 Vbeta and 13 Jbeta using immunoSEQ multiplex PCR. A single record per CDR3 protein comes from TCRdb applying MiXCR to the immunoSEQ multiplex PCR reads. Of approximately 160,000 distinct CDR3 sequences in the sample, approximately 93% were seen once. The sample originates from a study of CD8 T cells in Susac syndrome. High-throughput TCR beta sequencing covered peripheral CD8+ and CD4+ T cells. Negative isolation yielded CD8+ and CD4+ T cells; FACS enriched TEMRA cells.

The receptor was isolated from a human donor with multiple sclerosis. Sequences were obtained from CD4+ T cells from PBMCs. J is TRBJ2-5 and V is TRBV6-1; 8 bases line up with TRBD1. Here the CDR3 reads CASSENGDRFRWETQYF. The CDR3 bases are TGTGCCAGCAGTGAGAACGGGGACAGGTTTCGTTGGGAGACCCAGTACTTC.